This T cell receptor (beta chain) was documented in a study of T-cell memory formation after mild COVID-19. Study-wide context: TCR clusters were mostly confined to one donor each.

With constant-segment primers, 5'RACE yielded cDNA libraries of TCR alpha and TCR beta that carried sample barcodes and UMIs. MiXCR was run by TCRdb on the 5' RACE reads, yielding one entry per CDR3 protein. The sample carries about 260,000 distinct CDR3 sequences, approximately 15% recorded once. CDR3 size: 13 residues. Germline CDR1 and CDR2: SQVTM and ANQGSEA. V shed 7 bases and J 4 bases; nucleotides not matched to a gene: 5. Specimen: PBMCs or a T cell subset sorted from them (not recorded which). The TCR comes from a man aged 18 to 29 who had mild COVID-19 (a few samples of this study predate the infection). Cell type and time point are not known. This sequence joins TRBV29-1 and TRBJ2-1, with TRBD2 matching 9 bases. DNA of the CDR3: TGCAGCGCCAGGACTAGCGCGTACAATGAGCAGTTCTTC. Translated: CSARTSAYNEQFF.